This T cell receptor (beta chain) emerged from a study of blood T cell repertoires in COVID-19. Study-level background: PBMCs, B-cell-depleted T cells, or T cells were the source of the cDNA or gDNA that made up the material.

The sample holds one count of this clone. The CDR3 has 17 amino acids. Germline CDR1 is SEHNR and CDR2 is FQNEAQ (reference sequence). V shed 3 bases and J 1 base; nucleotides not matched to a gene: 8. As handled by the study authors: Using reference gene primer amplification, nucleated cell counts were estimated. The assay was immunoSEQ multiplex PCR, and TCRdb's table has in-frame clones only and misses some. V and J calls and clone size are copied from that table; D and trimming were computed from the DNA. The profile covers some 99,000 clones, with 65% to 90% appearing a single time and 7% to 9% taken by the ten largest.

The gene calls are TRBV7-9 and TRBJ1-1; 10 nucleotides match TRBD1. Sequencing was performed on peripheral blood. This sequence originates from a woman older than 75 with active or convalescent COVID-19. The CDR3 protein is CASSFGDRGYSNTEAFF. The CDR3 nucleotides are TGTGCCAGCAGCTTTGGGGACAGGGGCTACTCGAACACTGAAGCTTTCTTT.